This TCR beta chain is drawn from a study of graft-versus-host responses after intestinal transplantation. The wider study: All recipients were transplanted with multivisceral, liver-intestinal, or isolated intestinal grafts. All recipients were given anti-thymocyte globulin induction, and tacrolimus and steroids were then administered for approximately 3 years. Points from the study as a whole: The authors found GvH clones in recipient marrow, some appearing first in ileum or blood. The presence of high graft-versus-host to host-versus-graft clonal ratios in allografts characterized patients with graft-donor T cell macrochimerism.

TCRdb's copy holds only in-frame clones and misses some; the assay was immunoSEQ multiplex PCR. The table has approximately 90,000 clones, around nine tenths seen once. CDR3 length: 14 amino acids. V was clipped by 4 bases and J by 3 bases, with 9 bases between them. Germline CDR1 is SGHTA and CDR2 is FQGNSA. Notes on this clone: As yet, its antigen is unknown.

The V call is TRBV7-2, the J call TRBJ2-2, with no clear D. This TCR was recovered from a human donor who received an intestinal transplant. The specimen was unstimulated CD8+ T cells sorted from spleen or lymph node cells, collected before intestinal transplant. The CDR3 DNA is TGTGCCAGCAGCTCCACGGATGACACCGGGGAGCTGTTTTTT. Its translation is CASSSTDDTGELFF.